Listed here are 27 T cell receptor beta chains from one sample, sequenced in a study of blood T cell repertoires in COVID-19. Profiled with immunoSEQ multiplex PCR; TCRdb holds only in-frame clones, not every one. This sample carries 72,000 or so clones, 75% to 90% of them seen once, and the ten largest clones take 18%. Sequencing was carried out using peripheral blood. Receptor source: a man aged 70 or older who had recovered from COVID-19.

The chain links TRBV5-1 to TRBJ2-1; TRBD2 aligns across 10 bases. This CDR3 spans 15 amino acids. V trimming: 2 bases; J trimming: 9 bases; junction bases outside the gene matches: 8. Germline V gives CDR1 SGHRS, CDR2 YFSETQ. CDR3 bases: TGCGCCAGCAGCTTAACCGGGACTAGCGCGCTTGAGCAGTTCTTC. It translates to CASSLTGTSALEQFF.

V and J are TRBV11-2 and TRBJ2-3, with 9 bases aligning to TRBD2. This CDR3 has 16 amino acids. Trimming at V came to 5 bases and at J to 1 base, leaving 7 bases not matched to a gene. Looked up from germline, CDR1 is SGHAT and CDR2 is FQNNGV. CDR3 region: CASSKARTSGTDTQYF. CDR3 DNA: TGTGCCAGCAGCAAAGCAAGGACTAGCGGCACAGATACGCAGTATTTT.

The chain uses TRBV6-1 and TRBJ1-6; D is unresolved. This CDR3 contains 16 residues. The ends were cut back, 1 base at V and 6 bases at J, with 13 bases in the middle. The germline gives CDR1 MNHNS, CDR2 SASEGT. CDR3 protein: CASSEGRSPLNSPLHF. The CDR3 DNA is TGTGCCAGCAGTGAAGGCAGGTCCCCGCTTAATTCACCCCTCCACTTT.

The chain is built from TRBV29-1 and TRBJ2-5, with TRBD2 matching 10 bases. The germline V gene has CDR1 SQVTM and CDR2 ANQGSEA. This CDR3 spans 13 amino acids. CDR3 DNA: TGCAGTATGTCTAGCGGGGGAAAAGAGACCCAGTACTTC. It is translated as CSMSSGGKETQYF.

CDR3 in DNA: TGTGCCAGCAGTCCTCACGACAGGGGGCGAACGGACACTGAAGCTTTCTTT. This sequence encodes CASSPHDRGRTDTEAFF. This chain connects TRBV6-6 to TRBJ1-1, with 10 bases lining up with TRBD1. The length of the CDR3 is 17 residues. Trimming took 5 bases from V and 3 from J; bases not matched to a gene: 12. The germline gives CDR1 MNHNY, CDR2 SVGAGI (reference sequence).

The chain carries TRBV25-1 and TRBJ2-2; 7 nucleotides agree with TRBD2. CDR1 and CDR2 from the germline V gene are MGHDK and SYGVNS. The length of the CDR3 is 17 residues. The V and J ends lost 4 bases and 6 bases, in that order; junction bases with no gene match: 14. CDR3 DNA sequence: TGTGCCAGCAGTGCCCCGGGGGGTCCCGGGCGGGCCGGGGAGCTGTTTTTT. The encoded protein is CASSAPGGPGRAGELFF.

J is TRBJ1-1 and V is TRBV28; D gene uncertain. Germline lookup yields CDR1 MDHEN and CDR2 SYDVKM. V was cut by 10 bases and J by 1 base, with 10 bases left in between. The length of the CDR3 is 12 residues. The CDR3 DNA reads TGTGCCACCACCGGAGGGAACACTGAAGCTTTCTTT. This sequence encodes CATTGGNTEAFF.

The gene calls are TRBV7-9 and TRBJ2-3; TRBD1 aligns across 8 bases. CDR1 is SEHNR, CDR2 FQNEAQ, per germline (reference sequence). The CDR3 length is 17 residues. After removal of 3 bases from V and 0 bases from J, the junction contained 8 bases not matched to a gene. The CDR3 DNA is TGTGCCAGCAGCTTGGGACAGGTATCGGGGAGCACAGATACGCAGTATTTT. Encoded protein: CASSLGQVSGSTDTQYF.

A single count supports this clone. The gene calls are TRBV19 and TRBJ2-3, with D uncertain. CDR1 LNHDA and CDR2 SQIVND come from the germline V gene (reference sequence). Trimming pared 3 bases from V and 2 bases from J, leaving 9 bases between. The CDR3 spans 14 residues. CDR3 amino acids: CASSMRLLTDTQYF. CDR3 sequence (DNA): TGTGCCAGTAGTATGAGGCTCCTCACAGATACGCAGTATTTT.

V gene TRBV7-6 combines with J gene TRBJ2-7; 8 bases align to TRBD1. This CDR3 is built from 15 residues. Trimming removed 0 bases from V and 1 base from J; junction bases left unmatched: 2. Per the germline V gene, CDR1 is SGHVS and CDR2 is FNYEAQ. CDR3 loop: CASSLAQGASYEQYF. The CDR3, as DNA: TGTGCCAGCAGCTTAGCGCAGGGGGCATCCTACGAGCAGTACTTC.

This chain joins TRBV6-5 and TRBJ1-2; perhaps TRBD1 as D (6 bases). The CDR3 runs 14 residues. V lost 7 bases and J lost 5, with 17 bases in between. Germline V CDR1 and CDR2: MNHEY, SVGAGI. Written as DNA, the CDR3 is TGTGCCAGCATGTTGGCAGGGGCGAGTTATGGCTACACCTTC. Its protein product is CASMLAGASYGYTF.

The gene calls are TRBV27 and TRBJ2-3; 16 nucleotides agree with TRBD2. The CDR3 length is 16 residues. With V trimmed by 3 bases and J by 6 bases, 3 bases remained unmatched. The V gene's germline CDR1 is MNHEY and CDR2 SMNVEV (reference sequence). DNA for the CDR3: TGTGCCAGCAGTTTGGGACTAGCGGGAGGGCCGGATACGCAGTATTTT. Its protein is CASSLGLAGGPDTQYF.

The chain uses TRBV5-1 and TRBJ1-6; D gene uncertain. The CDR3 runs to 14 residues. Trimming pared 0 bases from V and 9 bases from J, leaving 10 bases between. Looked up from germline, CDR1 is SGHRS and CDR2 is YFSETQ. The CDR3 bases are TGCGCCAGCAGCTTGGTACAGCCGAGTTCACCCCTCCACTTT. This codes for CASSLVQPSSPLHF.

The chain employs TRBV5-4 and TRBJ1-2, with TRBD1 as a possible D gene (6 bases). Trimming removed 4 bases at V and 2 bases at J, with 15 bases between. The germline V gene encodes CDR1 SGHNT and CDR2 YYREEE (reference sequence). The CDR3 totals 15 residues. The CDR3 spells CASSPDSQPNYGYTF. CDR3 in DNA: TGTGCCAGCAGCCCGGACAGCCAGCCAAACTATGGCTACACCTTC. Based on the CDR3 plus reference TRBV5-4 and TRBJ1-2, the full variable domain is ETGVTQSPTHLIKTRGQQVTLRCSSQSGHNTVSWYQQALGQGPQFIFQYYREEENGRGNFPPRFSGLQFPNYSSELNVNALELDDSALYLCASSPDSQPNYGYTFGSGTRLTVV.

This clone has only a few counts. The chain uses TRBV4-2 and TRBJ1-1, with TRBD1 identical over 9 bases. This CDR3 spans 14 amino acids. Germline V gene data show CDR1 as LGHNA and CDR2 as YNFKEQ. V was clipped by 7 bases and J by 9 bases; unmatched bases: 12. The CDR3 region has the DNA TGTGCCAGCACCCGAACAGGGGGCTTCCCGCAAGCTTTCTTT. Its protein product is CASTRTGGFPQAFF.

This clone occurred once. V and J are TRBV5-1 and TRBJ2-7; D might be TRBD1 (6 bases). CDR3 length: 13 residues. CDR1 and CDR2 (germline): SGHRS, YFSETQ. V gave up 4 bases and J gave up 4 bases, with 12 bases separating them. The CDR3 nucleotides are TGCGCCAGCAGCCACGGACAGAATTACGAGCAGTACTTC. Protein sequence: CASSHGQNYEQYF.

This chain joins TRBV6-5 and TRBJ2-5; D is possibly TRBD2 (5 bases). Trimming pared 8 bases from V and 5 bases from J, leaving 9 bases between. Germline CDR1 reads MNHEY; CDR2 reads SVGAGI. The CDR3 is 11 amino acids. The CDR3 DNA is TGTGCCAGCGGGAGTCTGGAGACCCAGTACTTC. Encoded protein: CASGSLETQYF.

The V gene is TRBV5-1, the J gene TRBJ2-2, with a tentative D call TRBD1 (6 bases). Germline lookup yields CDR1 SGHRS and CDR2 YFSETQ. With 3 bases removed from V and 5 bases from J, the gap between germline ends came to 8 bases. The CDR3 length is 13 residues. The CDR3 spells CASSSQGTGELFF. The CDR3 nucleotides are TGCGCCAGCAGCTCACAGGGTACCGGGGAGCTGTTTTTT.

This clone was detected only a few times. V gene TRBV11-2 combines with J gene TRBJ1-4; D is undetermined. CDR3 length equals 13 residues. V was clipped by 5 bases and J by 6 bases, with 10 bases between them. Germline-derived CDR1 and CDR2 are SGHAT and FQNNGV. DNA of the CDR3: TGTGCCAGCAGCCTCAATCGGGATGAAAAACTGTTTTTT. Amino acids: CASSLNRDEKLFF.

V is TRBV9 and J is TRBJ2-1, with no clear D. The V end was cut by 3 bases, the J end by 4 bases, with 14 bases between. In germline, CDR1 is SGDLS, CDR2 YYNGEE. CDR3 length equals 15 residues. CDR3 sequence: CASSATLGSYNEQFF. In DNA, the CDR3 is TGTGCCAGCAGCGCCACCCTCGGTTCTTACAATGAGCAGTTCTTC.

This clone was seen a single time. One junction end disagrees with the germline gene, perhaps due to a read error. The chain couples TRBV28 to TRBJ1-2, with D possibly TRBD1 on 5 matching bases. Germline V gene data show CDR1 as MDHEN and CDR2 as SYDVKM. The CDR3 is 15 residues long. The CDR3: CASSLAGTILQGLVF. The CDR3, as DNA: TGTGCCAGCAGTTTAGCCGGAACAATTCTGCAGGGACTTGTCTTC.

This clone was recorded at least ten times. V gene TRBV14 combines with J gene TRBJ1-6, with D maybe TRBD1 (5 bases). The CDR3 has 12 amino acids. Per germline, CDR1 SGHDN and CDR2 FVKESK. V lost 4 bases and J 9 bases, leaving 7 bases between the germline ends. DNA for the CDR3: TGTGCCAGCAGCCCGGGGGGTTCACCCCTCCACTTT. Translating it yields CASSPGGSPLHF.

This clone was seen only once. V gene TRBV28 combines with J gene TRBJ1-2; TRBD1 aligns across 9 bases. The CDR3 totals 14 residues. V shed 6 bases and J 3 bases; nucleotides not matched to a gene: 5. Germline V gene data show CDR1 as MDHEN and CDR2 as SYDVKM. The CDR3 nucleotides are TGTGCCAGCAGGGAGGGACAGGGAGACTATGGCTACACCTTC. Translating it yields CASREGQGDYGYTF.

This clone appeared a few times. The chain uses TRBV6-2 or TRBV6-3 and TRBJ2-1; TRBD2 is a possible D gene (5 bases). Germline CDR1 and CDR2: MNHEY and SVGEGT. CDR3 length: 14 residues. With 3 bases removed from V and 5 bases from J, the gap between germline ends came to 11 bases. In DNA form, the CDR3 reads TGTGCCAGCAGTTATCGGGGAGAGGACAATGAGCAGTTCTTC. Translation gives CASSYRGEDNEQFF.

This clone was observed a handful of times. The V call is TRBV2, the J call TRBJ1-1; 7 nucleotides align to TRBD1. Germline loops: CDR1 SNHLY, CDR2 FYNNEI. Losses at the gene ends were 7 bases for V and 1 base for J; bases not matched to a gene: 6. The CDR3 length is 14 residues. The CDR3 spells CASKQGGKNTEAFF. The CDR3 DNA follows: TGTGCCAGCAAGCAGGGGGGCAAGAACACTGAAGCTTTCTTT.

The chain is built from TRBV11-3 and TRBJ1-3; D call uncertain. The germline V gene encodes CDR1 SGHNT and CDR2 YENEEA. V was cut by 5 bases and J by 0 bases, with 14 bases left in between. This CDR3 region has 16 residues. The CDR3, as DNA: TGTGCCAGCAGCCTCGTGGGCCGCCGCTCTGGAAACACCATATATTTT. As protein: CASSLVGRRSGNTIYF.

The chain combines TRBV28 with TRBJ2-3; possible D gene TRBD2, 6 bases. CDR3 length: 15 amino acids. V was cut by 2 bases and J by 0 bases, with 9 bases left in between. Germline CDR1 is MDHEN and CDR2 is SYDVKM. The CDR3 DNA follows: TGTGCCAGCAGTTTAGGACTAACTAGCACAGATACGCAGTATTTT. It specifies CASSLGLTSTDTQYF.